This T cell receptor (beta chain) stems from a study of Graves' ophthalmopathy and Graves' hyperthyroidism. Study-wide points: Blood samples also showed most expanded thyroid clonotypes exceeding 0.001 frequency. Using 13 signatures, a model distinguished ophthalmopathy from stable hyperthyroidism, reaching around 90% sensitivity and 70% to 83% specificity. Ophthalmopathy progression was predicted by the model at 60% to 71% sensitivity and approximately 72% specificity.

RNA transcripts were the template, and TCR beta CDR3 regions were amplified from them. HTBI-primed first-round RT-PCR preceded second-round multiplex PCR. TCRdb called the multiplex PCR reads again in MiXCR, with one record for every CDR3 protein. The repertoire holds more than 1,000,000 distinct CDR3 sequences, less than 45% seen once, with approximately 10% in the top ten. To note about this clonotype: Its antigen is not identified.

Sequencing was performed on peripheral blood or thyroid tissue (not recorded which). This TCR came from an adult man with Graves' hyperthyroidism.

CDR3 region: CASSFTQGQGASYNSPLHF. DNA for the CDR3: TGTGCCAGCAGCTTCACCCAGGGACAGGGAGCCTCCTATAATTCACCCCTCCACTTT. The V call is TRBV7-9, the J call TRBJ1-6; TRBD1 agrees at 9 bases. Unmatched junction bases numbered 9, after V lost 3 bases and J lost 0 bases. Germline CDR1 and CDR2: SEHNR and FQNEAQ (reference sequence). The CDR3 extends over 19 amino acids. Complete variable domain (other parts from reference TRBV7-9 and TRBJ1-6): DTGVSQNPRHKITKRGQNVTFRCDPISEHNRLYWYRQTLGQGPEFLTYFQNEAQLEKSRLLSDRFSAERPKGSFSTLEIQRTEQGDSAMYLCASSFTQGQGASYNSPLHFGNGTRLTVT.